What follows is one T cell receptor beta chain and its context. Its antigen remains unidentified. The data belong to a study of T cells in Graves' hyperthyroidism and ophthalmopathy. A lack of ophthalmopathy progression within 18 months defined stable Graves' hyperthyroidism. Study-level findings and limits: Among clonotypes expanded in thyroid above 0.001, most were also found in blood. Ophthalmopathy was separated from stable hyperthyroidism by a 13 V-J model.

Amplified TCR beta CDR3 regions derived from RNA transcripts. TCR CDR3 underwent first-round RT-PCR with the HTBI primer set. In TCRdb, the multiplex PCR reads were re-called with MiXCR into one record per CDR3 protein. The sample shows approximately 430,000 distinct CDR3 sequences, approximately 14% of them seen only once. CDR1 is LGHDT, CDR2 YNNKEL, per germline (reference sequence). The V and J ends lost 6 bases and 0 bases, in that order; junction bases with no gene match: 7. This CDR3 has 17 residues. The sequence came from a young woman with Graves' hyperthyroidism. The chain joins TRBV3-1 to TRBJ2-2; 10 bases are a match to TRBD2. Sequencing used blood. The CDR3 loop is CASRLLAGGTNTGELFF. The CDR3 DNA reads as TGTGCCAGCAGACTATTAGCGGGGGGTACGAACACCGGGGAGCTGTTTTTT.